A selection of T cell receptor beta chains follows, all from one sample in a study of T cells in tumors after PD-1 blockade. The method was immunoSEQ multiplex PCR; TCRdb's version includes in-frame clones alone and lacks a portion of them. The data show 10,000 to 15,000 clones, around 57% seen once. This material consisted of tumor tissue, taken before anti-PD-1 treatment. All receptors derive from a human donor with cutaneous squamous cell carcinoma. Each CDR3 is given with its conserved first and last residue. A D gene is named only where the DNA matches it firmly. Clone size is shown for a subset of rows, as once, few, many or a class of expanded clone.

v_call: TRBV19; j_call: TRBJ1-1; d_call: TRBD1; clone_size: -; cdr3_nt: TGTGCCAGTAGTGCTCGGGACAGAGGGATGAACACTGAAGCTTTCTTT; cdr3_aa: CASSARDRGMNTEAFF
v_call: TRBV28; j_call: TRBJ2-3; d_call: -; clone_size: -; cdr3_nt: TGTGCCAGCAGTTTAAGGGGGGGGATCACAGATACGCAGTATTTT; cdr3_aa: CASSLRGGITDTQYF
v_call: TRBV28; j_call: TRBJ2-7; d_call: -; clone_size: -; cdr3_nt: TGTGCCAGCAGTCCCTGGACGGAGGTCTACGAGCAGTACTTC; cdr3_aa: CASSPWTEVYEQYF
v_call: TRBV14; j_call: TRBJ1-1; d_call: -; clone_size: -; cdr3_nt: TGTGCCAGCAGCCGATCATTGAACACTGAAGCTTTCTTT; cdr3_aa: CASSRSLNTEAFF
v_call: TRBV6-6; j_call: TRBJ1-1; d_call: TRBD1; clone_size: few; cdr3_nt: TGTGCCAGCAGTAAGGACAGGGGGAACACTGAAGCTTTCTTT; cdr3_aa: CASSKDRGNTEAFF
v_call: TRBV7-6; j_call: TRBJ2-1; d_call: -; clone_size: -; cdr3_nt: TGTGCCAGCAGCTTAGGGCTTGATAATGAGCAGTTCTTC; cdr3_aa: CASSLGLDNEQFF
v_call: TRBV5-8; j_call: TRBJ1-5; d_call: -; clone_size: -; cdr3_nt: TGTGCCAGCAGCTTGGTATCCGGGGCCTATCAGCCCCAGCATTTT; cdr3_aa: CASSLVSGAYQPQHF
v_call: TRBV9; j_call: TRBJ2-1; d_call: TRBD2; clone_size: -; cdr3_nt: TGTGCCAGCAGCGTAGAAGCTAGCGGGAGCTCCTACAATGAGCAGTTCTTC; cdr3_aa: CASSVEASGSSYNEQFF
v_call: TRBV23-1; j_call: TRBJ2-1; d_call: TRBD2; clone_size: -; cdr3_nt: TGCGCCAGCAGACTTCCGGGACTAGTTATGCAGTTCTTC; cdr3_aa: CASRLPGLVMQFF
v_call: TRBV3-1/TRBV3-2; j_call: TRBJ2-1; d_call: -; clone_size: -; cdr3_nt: TGTGCCAGCAGCCAAAAACCCGGGGTATACAATGAGCAGTTCTTC; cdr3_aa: CASSQKPGVYNEQFF
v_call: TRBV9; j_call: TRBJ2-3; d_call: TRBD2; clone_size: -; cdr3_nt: TGTGCCAGCAACTTAGCGGGAGAGGCGGGTACGCAGTATTTT; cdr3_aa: CASNLAGEAGTQYF
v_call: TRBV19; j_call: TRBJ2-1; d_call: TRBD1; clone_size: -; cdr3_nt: TGTGCCAGCCGATCAGGGACAGGGGCTTCGGTGCCGGAGCAGTTCTTC; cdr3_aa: CASRSGTGASVPEQFF
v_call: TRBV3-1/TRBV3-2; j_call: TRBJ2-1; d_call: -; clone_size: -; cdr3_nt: TGTGCCAGCAGCCAAGAATTCGAATCCTACAATGAGCAGTTCTTC; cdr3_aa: CASSQEFESYNEQFF
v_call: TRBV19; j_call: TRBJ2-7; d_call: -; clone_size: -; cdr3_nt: TGTGCCAGTAGTGAAAGGACAGTGGCCGGCTACGAGCAGTACTTC; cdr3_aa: CASSERTVAGYEQYF
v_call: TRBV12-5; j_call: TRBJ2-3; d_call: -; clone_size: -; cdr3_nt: TGTGCTAGTGCGAAAGCAAAGAACACAGATACGCAGTATTTT; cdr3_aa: CASAKAKNTDTQYF
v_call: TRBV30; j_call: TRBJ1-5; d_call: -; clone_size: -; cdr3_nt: TGTGCCTGGAGTGTACTGGGAGGGGCAGGACAGCCCCAGCATTTT; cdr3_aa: CAWSVLGGAGQPQHF
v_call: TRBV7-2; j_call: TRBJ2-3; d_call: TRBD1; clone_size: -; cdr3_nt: TGTGCCAGCAGCTTTATAACAGGGGGAACAGATACGCAGTATTTT; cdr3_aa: CASSFITGGTDTQYF
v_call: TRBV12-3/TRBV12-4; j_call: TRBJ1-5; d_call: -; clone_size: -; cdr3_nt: TGTGCCAGCAGTTCAGGACAGAATCAGCCCCAGCATTTT; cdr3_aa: CASSSGQNQPQHF
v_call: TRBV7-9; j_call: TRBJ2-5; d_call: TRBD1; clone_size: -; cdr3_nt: TGTGCCAGCAGCTTAGAACGGACAGGGGGCCTCGAGACCCAGTACTTC; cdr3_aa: CASSLERTGGLETQYF
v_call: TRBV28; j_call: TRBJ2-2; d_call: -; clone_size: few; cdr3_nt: TGTGCCAGCATGAGGAGCACCGGGGAGCTGTTTTTT; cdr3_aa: CASMRSTGELFF
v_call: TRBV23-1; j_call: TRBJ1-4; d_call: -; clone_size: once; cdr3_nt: TGCGCCAGCAGTCTAAAATATGCCCCGGTTGGTGAAAAACTGTTTTTT; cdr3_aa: CASSLKYAPVGEKLFF
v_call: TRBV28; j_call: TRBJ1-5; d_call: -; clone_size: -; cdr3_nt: TGTGCCAGCAGTCCTTATGAGTTATGGAGGGTCAACAATCAGCCCCAGCATTTT; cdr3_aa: CASSPYELWRVNNQPQHF
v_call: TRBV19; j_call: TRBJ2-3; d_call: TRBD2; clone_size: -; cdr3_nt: TGTGCCAGTAAGGTAGCGGGAGTAGGCACAGATACGCAGTATTTT; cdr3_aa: CASKVAGVGTDTQYF
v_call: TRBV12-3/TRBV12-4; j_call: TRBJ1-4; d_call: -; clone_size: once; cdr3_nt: TGTGCCAGCAGTCCCGATGAAAAACTGTTTTTT; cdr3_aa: CASSPDEKLFF
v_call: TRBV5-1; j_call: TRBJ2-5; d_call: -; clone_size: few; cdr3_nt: TGCGCCAGCGCGGTCGCCGGCGGGGGCAAGGAGACCCAGTACTTC; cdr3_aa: CASAVAGGGKETQYF
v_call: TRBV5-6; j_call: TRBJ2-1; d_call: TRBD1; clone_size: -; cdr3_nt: TGTGCCAGCAGCTTGGACAGGGGTAATGAGCAGTTCTTC; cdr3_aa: CASSLDRGNEQFF
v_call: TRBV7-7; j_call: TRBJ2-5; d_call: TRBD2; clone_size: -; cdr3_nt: TGTGCTAGCAGCTTAGGACTAGCAGTCCAAGAGACCCAGTACTTC; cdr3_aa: CASSLGLAVQETQYF
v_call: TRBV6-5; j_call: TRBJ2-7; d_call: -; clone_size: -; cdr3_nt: TGTGCCAGCAGTTACTCACCGGGACTCCCGTGGGAGCAGTACTTC; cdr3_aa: CASSYSPGLPWEQYF
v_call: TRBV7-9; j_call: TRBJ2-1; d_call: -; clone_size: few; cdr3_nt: TGTGCCAGCACCTTGGAAAGCTCCTACAATGAGCAGTTCTTC; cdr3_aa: CASTLESSYNEQFF
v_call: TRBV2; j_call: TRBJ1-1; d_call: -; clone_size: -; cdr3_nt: TGTGCCAGCGGCGAAAGGGGCCCTGAAGCTTTCTTT; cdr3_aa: CASGERGPEAFF
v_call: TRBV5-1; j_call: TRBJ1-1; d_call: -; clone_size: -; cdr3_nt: TGCGCCAGCAGATCCATAACAGGCAACACTGAAGCTTTCTTT; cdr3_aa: CASRSITGNTEAFF
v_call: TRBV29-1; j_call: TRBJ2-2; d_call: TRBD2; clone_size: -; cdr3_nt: TGCAGCGTTGAAGTCGGGCGCGGGGGGCATGGGACCGGGGAGCTGTTTTTT; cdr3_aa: CSVEVGRGGHGTGELFF
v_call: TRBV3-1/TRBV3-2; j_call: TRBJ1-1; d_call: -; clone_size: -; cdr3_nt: TGTGCCAGCAGCCAAGAAGAAAGGAAAGCTTTCTTT; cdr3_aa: CASSQEERKAFF
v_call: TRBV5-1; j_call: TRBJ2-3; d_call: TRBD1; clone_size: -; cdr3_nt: TGCGCCAGCAGCTTGAAAGGGCAATTAACAGGGGGTACATCAGATACGCAGTATTTT; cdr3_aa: CASSLKGQLTGGTSDTQYF
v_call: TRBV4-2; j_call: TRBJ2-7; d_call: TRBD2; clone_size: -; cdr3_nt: TGTGCCAGCAGCCAAGAGGCTAGCGGGAGCTCCTACGAGCAGTACTTC; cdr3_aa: CASSQEASGSSYEQYF
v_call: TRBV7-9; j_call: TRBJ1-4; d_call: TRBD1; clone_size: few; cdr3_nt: TGTGCCAGCAGCTTGTTGACAGGGGGATTAGGTGAAAAACTGTTTTTT; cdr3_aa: CASSLLTGGLGEKLFF
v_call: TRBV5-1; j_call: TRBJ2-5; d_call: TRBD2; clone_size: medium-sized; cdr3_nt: TGCGCCAGCAGCTTGGCACTAGCGGGCCAAGAGACCCAGTACTTC; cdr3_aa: CASSLALAGQETQYF
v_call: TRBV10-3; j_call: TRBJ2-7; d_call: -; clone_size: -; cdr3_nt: TGTGCCATCAGTTCGGAGGGTAGACGGAACGAGCAGTACTTC; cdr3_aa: CAISSEGRRNEQYF
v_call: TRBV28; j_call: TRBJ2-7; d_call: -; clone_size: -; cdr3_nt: TGTGCCAGCAGTCCCCCGTGGACAGACGTAGGAGGGGAGCAGTACTTC; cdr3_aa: CASSPPWTDVGGEQYF
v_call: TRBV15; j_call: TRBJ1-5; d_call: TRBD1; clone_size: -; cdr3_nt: TGTGCCACCAGCAGAGGCCTGGGACAGGGAAGCAATCAGCCCCAGCATTTT; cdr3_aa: CATSRGLGQGSNQPQHF
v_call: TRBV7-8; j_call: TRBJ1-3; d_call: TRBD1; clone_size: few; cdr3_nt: TGTGCCAGCAGCTTGGGGGACAGGGGACGTGGAAACACCATATATTTT; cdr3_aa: CASSLGDRGRGNTIYF
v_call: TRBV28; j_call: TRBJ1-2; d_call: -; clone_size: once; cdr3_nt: TGTGCCAGCAGTGCAATTGACAGGAGGTGGAAGGGCTACACCTTC; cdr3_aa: CASSAIDRRWKGYTF
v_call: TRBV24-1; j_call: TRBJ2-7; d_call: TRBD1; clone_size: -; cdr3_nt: TGTGCCACCAGTGGTGCGACAGGGCCCCCCTACGAGCAGTACTTC; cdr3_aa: CATSGATGPPYEQYF
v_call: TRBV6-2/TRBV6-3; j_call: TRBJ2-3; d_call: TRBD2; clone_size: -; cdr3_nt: TGTGCCAGCAGTTACTTTCTAGCGGTCGAAGGTGTGAATACGCAGTATTTT; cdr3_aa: CASSYFLAVEGVNTQYF
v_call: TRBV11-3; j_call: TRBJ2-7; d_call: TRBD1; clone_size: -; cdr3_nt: TGTGCCAGCAGCTTAGGACAGGGGGCCAACTCCTACGAGCAGTACTTC; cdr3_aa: CASSLGQGANSYEQYF
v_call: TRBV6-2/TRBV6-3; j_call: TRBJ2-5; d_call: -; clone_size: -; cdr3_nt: TGTGCCAGCACCCCCCCAAAGGGAGCCGATGGTTCCCAGTACTTC; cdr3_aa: CASTPPKGADGSQYF
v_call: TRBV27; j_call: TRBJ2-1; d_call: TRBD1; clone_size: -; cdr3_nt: TGTGCCAGCTCCTCCCCCGGGACAGGGTTTAATGAGCAGTTCTTC; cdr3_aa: CASSSPGTGFNEQFF
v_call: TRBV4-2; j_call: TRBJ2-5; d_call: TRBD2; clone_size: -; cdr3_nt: TGTGCCAGCAGCCCTAGGAGGCGGGGGGTCGAAGAGACCCAGTACTTC; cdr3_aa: CASSPRRRGVEETQYF
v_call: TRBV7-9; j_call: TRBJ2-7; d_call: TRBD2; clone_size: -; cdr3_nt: TGTGCCAGCAGCTCCGGGACTAGCGGCGGCTACGAGCAGTACTTC; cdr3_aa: CASSSGTSGGYEQYF
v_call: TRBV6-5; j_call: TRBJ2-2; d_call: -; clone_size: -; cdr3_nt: TGTGCCAGCAGTTTGAGGGGTGCTACCACCGGGGAGCTGTTTTTT; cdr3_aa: CASSLRGATTGELFF
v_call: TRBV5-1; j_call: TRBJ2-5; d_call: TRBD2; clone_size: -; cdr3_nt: TGCGCTAGCAGCTTGCGGCCTAGCGGGGGGAATTGGCAGGCCCAGTACTTC; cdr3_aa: CASSLRPSGGNWQAQYF
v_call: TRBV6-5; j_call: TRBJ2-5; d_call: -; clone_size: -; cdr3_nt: TGTGCCAGCAGTTACTCGACGGGAGTTGAGACCCAGTACTTC; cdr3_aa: CASSYSTGVETQYF
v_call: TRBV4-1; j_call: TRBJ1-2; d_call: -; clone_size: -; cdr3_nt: TGCGCCAGCAGCCAAGATCGAGGCCTTGGCTACACCTTC; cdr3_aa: CASSQDRGLGYTF
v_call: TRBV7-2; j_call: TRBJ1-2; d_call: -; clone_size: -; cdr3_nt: TGTGCCAGCAGAAATCCCTCCCCGGGTCCGTATGGCTACACCTTC; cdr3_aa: CASRNPSPGPYGYTF
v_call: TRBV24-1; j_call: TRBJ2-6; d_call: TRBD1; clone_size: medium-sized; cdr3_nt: TGTGCCACCAGTGGGTCAGGGGGATGGTCTGGGGCCAACGTCCTGACTTTC; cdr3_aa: CATSGSGGWSGANVLTF
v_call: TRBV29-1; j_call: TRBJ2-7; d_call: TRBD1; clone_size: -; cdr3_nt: TGCAGCGTTGTTAGGACAGGGACCTACGAGCAGTACTTC; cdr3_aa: CSVVRTGTYEQYF
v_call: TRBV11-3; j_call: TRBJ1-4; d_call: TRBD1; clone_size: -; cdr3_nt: TGTGCCAGCAGCTCGACAGGGACTAATGAAAAACTGTTTTTT; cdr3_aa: CASSSTGTNEKLFF